This TCR beta chain was profiled in a study of cytomegalovirus exposure and HLA in healthy donors. Study information: In an earlier analysis, 117 million unique TCR beta sequences were found from some 170 million T cells. There were fewer than 500 genotyped donors. Of these, roughly 80% fell in the genetic ancestry cluster associated with self-reported Caucasian donors.

V was trimmed by 2 bases and J by 8 bases, leaving 6 bases between them. CDR1 and CDR2 (germline): LNHDA, SQIVND (reference sequence). The CDR3 is 12 amino acids. The study ran its PCR with 60 Vbeta and 13 Jbeta primers. Here immunoSEQ multiplex PCR was the method, and the copy in TCRdb shows in-frame clones only, minus some. Of around 150,000 clones in the sample, approximately 70% were seen once. The study's findings and limits: Later on, an analysis tied 15,000 to 20,000 TCR beta sequences to HLA alleles at 0.05 false discovery rate. The authors later linked a missense DCLRE1C variant to TCR beta V- and J-gene trimming.

Of note for this clone: What it recognizes is unknown.

The sequence was obtained from a man aged 40-50 years in good health and CMV-seropositive. This chain uses TRBV19 with TRBJ1-4; D gene uncertain. The specimen was PBMCs. The CDR3 coding sequence is TGTGCCAGTAGTATAAGAGGCGAAAAACTGTTTTTT. Residues: CASSIRGEKLFF. Full variable domain (missing parts from reference TRBV19 and TRBJ1-4): DGGITQSPKYLFRKEGQNVTLSCEQNLNHDAMYWYRQDPGQGLRLIYYSQIVNDFQKGDIAEGYSVSREKKESFPLTVTSAQKNPTAFYLCASSIRGEKLFFGSGTQLSVL.